The clone carrying this T cell receptor (beta chain) has a single count. The data originate from a study of T cell changes during pregnancy in multiple sclerosis. The repertoire was sequenced with immunoSEQ multiplex PCR; TCRdb's copy has only in-frame clones and lacks some. The table includes some 53,000 clones, 85% to 95% detected once. Trimming pared 4 bases from V and 4 bases from J, leaving 10 bases between. The CDR3 totals 13 residues. Germline assignment: CDR1 MNHEY and CDR2 SVGAGI. The specimen was CD4+ T cells from peripheral blood mononuclear cells, collected in the third trimester of pregnancy. This chain links TRBV6-5 with TRBJ2-5; weak D call: TRBD1 (5 bases). The sequence was obtained from a female donor with multiple sclerosis, enrolled in a pregnancy study. Written as DNA, the CDR3 is TGTGCCAGCAGTTTCTCTAGGGGAGAGACCCAGTACTTC. This encodes CASSFSRGETQYF.